This is a list of T cell receptor beta chains from one sample in a study of Ad26.COV2.S vaccination and SARS-CoV-2 variants. Sequencing used immunoSEQ multiplex PCR; TCRdb keeps in-frame clones, though not all of them. The sample has roughly 380,000 clones, roughly 90% seen once. The sequencing used peripheral blood, collected in a trial of Ad26.COV2.S vaccine versus placebo. The receptors derive from a person aged 18-60 years who received the Ad26.COV2.S COVID-19 vaccine or a placebo. Each CDR3 is given with its conserved first and last residue. The D gene is left open where the match is weak. Clone size, where shown, is once, few, many, or a class for clones that have expanded.

j_gene: TRBJ2-7; abundance: -; v_gene: TRBV9; d_gene: TRBD2; CDR3nt: TGTGCCAGCAGCGTGGCTAGCGGGGCCTCCTACGAGCAGTACTTC; CDR3aa: CASSVASGASYEQYF
j_gene: TRBJ2-7; abundance: -; v_gene: TRBV29-1; d_gene: TRBD2; CDR3nt: TGCAGCGTTGTGGGTAGCGGGGGCCCCTACGAGCAGTACTTC; CDR3aa: CSVVGSGGPYEQYF
j_gene: TRBJ1-6; abundance: few; v_gene: TRBV18; d_gene: TRBD1; CDR3nt: TGTGCCAGCTCCGGACAGGGGAATTCACCCCTCCACTTT; CDR3aa: CASSGQGNSPLHF
j_gene: TRBJ2-3; abundance: -; v_gene: TRBV10-3; d_gene: -; CDR3nt: TGTGCCATCAGGCCACAGGGTAGTGTAAGAGATACGCAGTATTTT; CDR3aa: CAIRPQGSVRDTQYF
j_gene: TRBJ2-4; abundance: -; v_gene: TRBV21-1; d_gene: -; CDR3nt: TGTGCCAGCAGCAAAGCAAGGGGGCTAGCCAAAAACATTCAGTACTTC; CDR3aa: CASSKARGLAKNIQYF
j_gene: TRBJ2-3; abundance: -; v_gene: TRBV19; d_gene: -; CDR3nt: TGTGCCAGCCGGGGTTCTAGCACAGATACGCAGTATTTT; CDR3aa: CASRGSSTDTQYF
j_gene: TRBJ2-2; abundance: -; v_gene: TRBV6-5; d_gene: -; CDR3nt: TGTGCCAGCACCGCCCTATCTACCGGGGAGCTGTTTTTT; CDR3aa: CASTALSTGELFF
j_gene: TRBJ2-2; abundance: -; v_gene: TRBV15; d_gene: -; CDR3nt: TGTGCCACCAGCAGAGATCTAGGGGAATCGACCGGGGAGCTGTTTTTT; CDR3aa: CATSRDLGESTGELFF
j_gene: TRBJ2-2; abundance: few; v_gene: TRBV4-3; d_gene: -; CDR3nt: TGCGCCAGCAGCCAAGAGATGCTCGGCTGCACCGGGGAGCTGTTTTTT; CDR3aa: CASSQEMLGCTGELFF
j_gene: TRBJ2-3; abundance: -; v_gene: TRBV9; d_gene: TRBD1; CDR3nt: TGTGCCAGCAGCGCCGGGACAGGGGGAATCACAGATACGCAGTATTTT; CDR3aa: CASSAGTGGITDTQYF
j_gene: TRBJ2-3; abundance: -; v_gene: TRBV5-1; d_gene: -; CDR3nt: TGCGCCAGCAGCACTGGCCAGGGGGGTGCAGATACGCAGTATTTT; CDR3aa: CASSTGQGGADTQYF
j_gene: TRBJ2-1; abundance: -; v_gene: TRBV11-2; d_gene: -; CDR3nt: TGTGCCAGCAGCTTAGAGGGACTCACCTACAATGAGCAGTTCTTC; CDR3aa: CASSLEGLTYNEQFF
j_gene: TRBJ2-1; abundance: -; v_gene: TRBV6-2/TRBV6-3; d_gene: -; CDR3nt: TGTGCCAGCAGTTACTCAAGCGACTCCTACAATGAGCAGTTCTTC; CDR3aa: CASSYSSDSYNEQFF
j_gene: TRBJ1-2; abundance: -; v_gene: TRBV29-1; d_gene: TRBD1; CDR3nt: TGCAGCGTTGTGGACAGGGGAGCGTCTAACTATGGCTACACCTTC; CDR3aa: CSVVDRGASNYGYTF
j_gene: TRBJ1-5; abundance: -; v_gene: TRBV30; d_gene: TRBD1; CDR3nt: TGTGCCTGGAGTGTATACCAGGGGGCGAATCAGCCCCAGCATTTT; CDR3aa: CAWSVYQGANQPQHF
j_gene: TRBJ2-1; abundance: -; v_gene: TRBV10-3; d_gene: -; CDR3nt: TGTGCCATCGGAACCACAGGGTTTAGCTCCTACAATGAGCAGTTCTTC; CDR3aa: CAIGTTGFSSYNEQFF
j_gene: TRBJ1-3; abundance: -; v_gene: TRBV2; d_gene: -; CDR3nt: TGTGCCAGCAGTGTGGGACTCGGAAACACCATATATTTT; CDR3aa: CASSVGLGNTIYF
j_gene: TRBJ2-1; abundance: -; v_gene: TRBV29-1; d_gene: -; CDR3nt: TGCAGCACCAAGGTAGGGGACTACAATGAGCAGTTCTTC; CDR3aa: CSTKVGDYNEQFF
j_gene: TRBJ1-2; abundance: many; v_gene: TRBV29-1; d_gene: -; CDR3nt: TGCAGCGTTGTGAGGTCAGATGGCTACACCTTC; CDR3aa: CSVVRSDGYTF
j_gene: TRBJ1-1; abundance: -; v_gene: TRBV9; d_gene: TRBD1; CDR3nt: TGTGCCAGCAGCGCCCCATCGGGTGACAGGGGGCGCGCCACTGAAGCTTTCTTT; CDR3aa: CASSAPSGDRGRATEAFF
j_gene: TRBJ1-2; abundance: -; v_gene: TRBV18; d_gene: -; CDR3nt: TGTGCCAGCTCACCTGGTACAGGAAGGTATAATGGCTACACCTTC; CDR3aa: CASSPGTGRYNGYTF
j_gene: TRBJ2-7; abundance: -; v_gene: TRBV11-2; d_gene: -; CDR3nt: TGTGCCAGCAGCCCAGACCGATACAGACTCTACGAGCAGTACTTC; CDR3aa: CASSPDRYRLYEQYF
j_gene: TRBJ1-2; abundance: -; v_gene: TRBV4-1; d_gene: -; CDR3nt: TGCGCCAGCAGCCAAGATAGTGGGGGGTACTATGGCTACACCTTC; CDR3aa: CASSQDSGGYYGYTF
j_gene: TRBJ1-4; abundance: -; v_gene: TRBV27; d_gene: -; CDR3nt: TGTGCCAGCAGTTTAGAGGCGGGAAATGAAAAACTGTTTTTT; CDR3aa: CASSLEAGNEKLFF
j_gene: TRBJ1-1; abundance: -; v_gene: TRBV11-2; d_gene: -; CDR3nt: TGTGCCAGCAGCTCGGTCCCCGGACAGAGAGGTAACACTGAAGCTTTCTTT; CDR3aa: CASSSVPGQRGNTEAFF
j_gene: TRBJ2-1; abundance: -; v_gene: TRBV27; d_gene: TRBD2; CDR3nt: TGTGCCAGCACCCCCCTGGCGGGGGGCTACAATGAGCAGTTCTTC; CDR3aa: CASTPLAGGYNEQFF
j_gene: TRBJ2-3; abundance: -; v_gene: TRBV19; d_gene: TRBD1; CDR3nt: TGTGCCAGTAGTTCCCGACAGGGGAGGGATACGCAGTATTTT; CDR3aa: CASSSRQGRDTQYF
j_gene: TRBJ1-3; abundance: -; v_gene: TRBV12-3/TRBV12-4; d_gene: -; CDR3nt: TGTGCCAGCAGTTTAACGGTTGGAAACACCATATATTTT; CDR3aa: CASSLTVGNTIYF
j_gene: TRBJ2-5; abundance: -; v_gene: TRBV2; d_gene: -; CDR3nt: TGTGCCAGCAGGCGGCTTCACCAAGAGACCCAGTACTTC; CDR3aa: CASRRLHQETQYF
j_gene: TRBJ2-1; abundance: -; v_gene: TRBV18; d_gene: TRBD2; CDR3nt: TGTGCCAGCTCACCAACTAGCGGGGTCTACAATGAGCAGTTCTTC; CDR3aa: CASSPTSGVYNEQFF
j_gene: TRBJ2-7; abundance: -; v_gene: TRBV30; d_gene: TRBD1; CDR3nt: TGTGCCTGGAGTCAAGACAGGGGGTACGAGCAGTACTTC; CDR3aa: CAWSQDRGYEQYF
j_gene: TRBJ1-5; abundance: -; v_gene: TRBV19; d_gene: -; CDR3nt: TGTGCCAGTAGTACCCTTGCTCAAAATCAGCCCCAGCATTTT; CDR3aa: CASSTLAQNQPQHF
j_gene: TRBJ1-2; abundance: -; v_gene: TRBV7-2; d_gene: -; CDR3nt: TGTGCCAGCAGCTTAGCCTTAGGACAGCGCCTCTATGGCTACACCTTC; CDR3aa: CASSLALGQRLYGYTF
j_gene: TRBJ2-6; abundance: -; v_gene: TRBV9; d_gene: -; CDR3nt: TGTGCCAGCAGCGTAGTGGAGGGATCTGGGGCCAACGTCCTGACTTTC; CDR3aa: CASSVVEGSGANVLTF
j_gene: TRBJ1-1; abundance: -; v_gene: TRBV19; d_gene: -; CDR3nt: TGTGCCAGTAGTATTGGGGGAAGTGCTGAAGCTTTCTTT; CDR3aa: CASSIGGSAEAFF
j_gene: TRBJ2-3; abundance: once; v_gene: TRBV7-3; d_gene: -; CDR3nt: TGTGCCAGCAGCTTAATCGGGTCGGATACGCAGTATTTT; CDR3aa: CASSLIGSDTQYF
j_gene: TRBJ1-2; abundance: -; v_gene: TRBV19; d_gene: TRBD1; CDR3nt: TGTGCCAGTAGTATAAGGGGACAGGGCTTCTATGGCTACACCTTC; CDR3aa: CASSIRGQGFYGYTF
j_gene: TRBJ1-5; abundance: few; v_gene: TRBV6-6; d_gene: TRBD1; CDR3nt: TGTGCCAGCAGTTTCGGACAGGGATCTCAGCCCCAGCATTTT; CDR3aa: CASSFGQGSQPQHF
j_gene: TRBJ1-2; abundance: -; v_gene: TRBV4-2; d_gene: -; CDR3nt: TGTGCCAGCAGCCATTCGGACAGTATCACTAACTATGGCTACACCTTC; CDR3aa: CASSHSDSITNYGYTF
j_gene: TRBJ2-3; abundance: -; v_gene: TRBV3-1/TRBV3-2; d_gene: -; CDR3nt: TGTGCCAGCAGCCAGATCACAGATACGCAGTATTTT; CDR3aa: CASSQITDTQYF
j_gene: TRBJ2-1; abundance: -; v_gene: TRBV7-2; d_gene: TRBD2; CDR3nt: TGTGCCAGCAGCTATAGCGGGGGGGCCATGAATGAGCAGTTCTTC; CDR3aa: CASSYSGGAMNEQFF
j_gene: TRBJ1-2; abundance: -; v_gene: TRBV4-2; d_gene: -; CDR3nt: TGTGCCAGCAGCCAAGACTGGCAGCTAATCTACTATGGCTACACCTTC; CDR3aa: CASSQDWQLIYYGYTF
j_gene: TRBJ1-6; abundance: few; v_gene: TRBV7-9; d_gene: -; CDR3nt: TGTGCCAGCAGCTTGGGGGATTCACCCCTCCACTTT; CDR3aa: CASSLGDSPLHF
j_gene: TRBJ2-3; abundance: once; v_gene: TRBV27; d_gene: -; CDR3nt: TGTGCCAGCAGTCCCCGCACAGATACGCAGTATTTT; CDR3aa: CASSPRTDTQYF
j_gene: TRBJ2-3; abundance: -; v_gene: TRBV11-2; d_gene: TRBD2; CDR3nt: TGTGCCAGCAGCCTCTCTAGCGGGGGGGAATTTGATACGCAGTATTTT; CDR3aa: CASSLSSGGEFDTQYF
j_gene: TRBJ2-2; abundance: few; v_gene: TRBV2; d_gene: TRBD1; CDR3nt: TGTGCCAGCCGACAGGGGGCAAGCGACACCGGGGAGCTGTTTTTT; CDR3aa: CASRQGASDTGELFF
j_gene: TRBJ1-2; abundance: -; v_gene: TRBV3-1/TRBV3-2; d_gene: TRBD1; CDR3nt: TGTGCCAGCAGCGATCAACGGACAGGGCATTTCTATGGCTACACCTTC; CDR3aa: CASSDQRTGHFYGYTF
j_gene: TRBJ1-1; abundance: -; v_gene: TRBV7-2; d_gene: TRBD1; CDR3nt: TGTGCCAGCAGACTCGGACAGGGGAACACTGAAGCTTTCTTT; CDR3aa: CASRLGQGNTEAFF
j_gene: TRBJ2-4; abundance: once; v_gene: TRBV20-1; d_gene: -; CDR3nt: TGCAGTGCTAGAAGGGGGGACATTCAGTACTTC; CDR3aa: CSARRGDIQYF
j_gene: TRBJ1-1; abundance: -; v_gene: TRBV5-3; d_gene: TRBD1; CDR3nt: TGTGCCAGAAGCCGACAGGGAGGACACTTGCAGGACACTGAAGCTTTCTTT; CDR3aa: CARSRQGGHLQDTEAFF
j_gene: TRBJ1-3; abundance: -; v_gene: TRBV2; d_gene: -; CDR3nt: TGTGCCAGCAGTGAAGGAATGGGAAACACCATATATTTT; CDR3aa: CASSEGMGNTIYF
j_gene: TRBJ2-7; abundance: -; v_gene: TRBV28; d_gene: -; CDR3nt: TGTGCCAGCACTATTCCAGGGTTGTACGAGCAGTACTTC; CDR3aa: CASTIPGLYEQYF
j_gene: TRBJ1-5; abundance: once; v_gene: TRBV6-5; d_gene: TRBD1; CDR3nt: TGTGCCAGCAGGAGGAGACAGGGCGAGAATCAGCCCCAGCATTTT; CDR3aa: CASRRRQGENQPQHF
j_gene: TRBJ2-7; abundance: -; v_gene: TRBV9; d_gene: -; CDR3nt: TGTGCCAGCAGCGTCCGGGACGAGAGCTACGAGCAGTACTTC; CDR3aa: CASSVRDESYEQYF
j_gene: TRBJ2-5; abundance: -; v_gene: TRBV7-2; d_gene: -; CDR3nt: TGTGCCAGCAGCTTTTCCAGGCTTCAAGAGACCCAGTACTTC; CDR3aa: CASSFSRLQETQYF
j_gene: TRBJ2-1; abundance: -; v_gene: TRBV3-1/TRBV3-2; d_gene: -; CDR3nt: TGTGCCAGCAGCTCCGGGGGGCCAAGCTCCTACAATGAGCAGTTCTTC; CDR3aa: CASSSGGPSSYNEQFF
j_gene: TRBJ2-7; abundance: -; v_gene: TRBV29-1; d_gene: -; CDR3nt: TGCAGCGTTGAAGGCAACTACGAGCAGTACTTC; CDR3aa: CSVEGNYEQYF
j_gene: TRBJ2-1; abundance: -; v_gene: TRBV5-1; d_gene: TRBD1; CDR3nt: TGCGCCAGCAGCTTGACAGGGGCCACCTACAATGAGCAGTTCTTC; CDR3aa: CASSLTGATYNEQFF